Below, 32 T cell receptor beta chains from the same sample are listed, as sequenced in a study of breast tumors, draining lymph nodes, adjacent tissues. Breast cancer patients provided tissue from their axillary draining lymph nodes. One entry per CDR3 protein results from TCRdb running MiXCR on the multiplex PCR reads. The sample has approximately 88,000 distinct CDR3 sequences; roughly 29% are singletons. The specimen was axillary lymph node tissue. The receptors come from a female donor with breast cancer. Some clones in this sample may be carry-over from other donors' samples.

This clonotype occurred many times. This chain uses TRBV7-2 with TRBJ1-2; D is unresolved. CDR1 and CDR2 from the germline V gene are SGHTA and FQGNSA. This CDR3 contains 12 residues. V lost 3 bases and J 4 bases, leaving 6 bases between the germline ends. The CDR3 here is CASSFLGYGYTF. DNA for the CDR3: TGTGCCAGCAGCTTTCTTGGCTATGGCTACACCTTC.

This clonotype showed up many times. The V and J genes are TRBV6-1 and TRBJ2-1; a possible D gene is TRBD1 (6 bases). This CDR3 region has 13 residues. Germline loops: CDR1 MNHNS, CDR2 SASEGT. V lost 6 bases to trimming and J lost 4 bases, with 10 bases between them. Here the CDR3 reads CASRETGYNEQFF. The CDR3 DNA is TGTGCCAGCAGAGAGACAGGTTACAATGAGCAGTTCTTC.

Concerning this clonotype: One junction end disagrees with the germline gene, perhaps due to a read error. J is TRBJ2-7 and V is TRBV7-9; tentative D call: TRBD1 (6 bases). Judging by the DNA end, TRBJ2-1 fits better; the J call may be wrong. Germline assignment: CDR1 SEHNR and CDR2 FQNEAQ (reference sequence). The CDR3 is made up of 12 amino acids. CDR3 amino acids: CASSFTGFEQFF. The CDR3 nucleotides are TGCGCCAGCAGCTTTACAGGGTTCGAGCAGTTCTTC.

This clonotype was detected ten times or more. This chain joins TRBV20-1 and TRBJ2-1; a possible D gene is TRBD2 (6 bases). Between the trimmed V and J ends, which lost 1 base and 7 bases, there was a span of 14 bases. Germline-derived CDR1 and CDR2 are DFQATT and SNEGSKA (reference sequence). The CDR3 sequence is 14 residues long. CDR3 loop: CSARARERRNEQFF. In DNA, the CDR3 is TGCAGTGCTAGAGCACGGGAGAGGAGGAATGAGCAGTTCTTC.

This clonotype came up many times. A single base separates this from a much larger clone, so it may be a read error. A read error is likely, as this CDR3 ends without the conserved phenylalanine or tryptophan. This rearrangement joins TRBV9 to TRBJ1-5, with D perhaps TRBD1 (6 bases). Germline assignment: CDR1 SGDLS and CDR2 YYNGEE. There are 14 residues in the CDR3. Trimming removed 3 bases at V and 1 base at J, with 8 bases between. As DNA, the CDR3 is TGTGCCAGCAGCGCAGGGGTGAGCAATCAGCCCCAGCATCTT. Translated, it gives CASSAGVSNQPQHL.

The chain has TRBV20-1 and TRBJ1-1, with 11 bases fitting TRBD1. The trim removed 5 bases at V and 6 bases at J, leaving 8 bases unmatched. Per the germline V gene, CDR1 is DFQATT and CDR2 is SNEGSKA (reference sequence). CDR3 length equals 14 residues. CDR3 in DNA: TGCAGTGCTTCCCGGGACAGGGGGGCCTCTGAAGCTTTCTTT. It specifies CSASRDRGASEAFF.

In this sample, this clonotype turned up many times. The CDR3: CASSLNGRAETQYF. Written as DNA, the CDR3 is TGTGCCAGTAGCCTTAATGGGAGGGCAGAGACCCAGTACTTC. V usage is TRBV19 and J usage is TRBJ2-5; 7 positions match TRBD2. Trimming at V came to 6 bases and at J to 4 bases, leaving 8 bases not matched to a gene. The germline V gene encodes CDR1 LNHDA and CDR2 SQIVND (reference sequence). CDR3 length equals 14 residues.

This clonotype was observed a few times. The J gene is TRBJ1-1, the V gene TRBV11-2; D gene ambiguous. Trimming stripped 4 bases from V and 1 base from J, with 13 bases between. Germline V gene sequence: CDR1 SGHAT, CDR2 FQNNGV. The CDR3 is made up of 15 amino acids. The CDR3 bases are TGTGCCAGCAGCTCCTCGGACCGGTGGAACACTGAAGCTTTCTTT. This encodes CASSSSDRWNTEAFF. The full variable domain, in which reference TRBV11-2 and TRBJ1-1 provide the parts outside the CDR3, is EAGVAQSPRYKIIEKRQSVAFWCNPISGHATLYWYQQILGQGPKLLIQFQNNGVVDDSQLPKDRFSAERLKGVDSTLKIQPAKLEDSAVYLCASSSSDRWNTEAFFGQGTRLTVV.

The chain combines TRBV20-1 with TRBJ1-6; TRBD1 matches 8 bases. The germline CDR1 and CDR2 sequences are DFQATT and SNEGSKA (reference sequence). The V segment lost 3 bases and the J segment 8 bases; nucleotides outside the gene matches: 6. The CDR3 covers 14 residues. CDR3 in DNA: TGCAGTGCTAGGACAGGGGATGGGGATTCACCCCTCCACTTT. It is translated as CSARTGDGDSPLHF.

This clonotype came up a few times. This sequence joins TRBV28 and TRBJ1-4; the D is unclear. This CDR3 region has 13 residues. Germline-derived CDR1 and CDR2 are MDHEN and SYDVKM. Deletions cut 7 bases from V and 5 bases from J, with 11 bases between. The CDR3 sequence: CASIGLLNEKLFF. The CDR3 coding sequence is TGTGCCAGCATTGGACTGTTAAATGAAAAACTGTTTTTT.

This clonotype was seen at least ten times. The V and J genes are TRBV7-2 and TRBJ2-7; 7 bases are shared with TRBD2. Per the germline V gene, CDR1 is SGHTA and CDR2 is FQGNSA. The CDR3 contains 14 residues. After removal of 1 base from V and 3 bases from J, the junction contained 3 bases not matched to a gene. The CDR3 DNA is TGTGCCAGCAGCTTAGTGGCTAGCGGCTACGAGCAGTACTTC. Residues: CASSLVASGYEQYF.

This clonotype has a count of ten or more. The J gene is TRBJ1-2, the V gene TRBV29-1; D is perhaps TRBD1 (6 bases). V lost 2 bases to trimming and J lost 4 bases, with 8 bases between them. The CDR3 covers 12 residues. From germline, CDR1 is SQVTM and CDR2 ANQGSEA. The CDR3 sequence: CSVERGGYGYTF. CDR3 nucleotide sequence: TGCAGCGTTGAAAGAGGGGGCTATGGCTACACCTTC.

This chain joins TRBV19 and TRBJ2-1, with TRBD2 matching 14 bases. This CDR3 comprises 16 residues. Germline V gene data show CDR1 as LNHDA and CDR2 as SQIVND (reference sequence). V gave up 8 bases and J gave up 6 bases; unmatched junction bases: 9. The CDR3 DNA sequence: TGTGCCAGTCACCGTGGGACTAGCGGGAGAAGCAATGAGCAGTTCTTC. Translated: CASHRGTSGRSNEQFF.

At least ten counts were recorded for this clonotype. This chain connects TRBV6-5 to TRBJ1-1; D is unclear. The CDR3 is 14 residues long. Germline V lookup: CDR1 MNHEY, CDR2 SVGAGI. The V gene lost 7 bases and the J gene lost 0 bases, with 12 bases spanning the gap. The DNA of the CDR3 is TGTGCCAGCACTGAGACCCCAATGAACACTGAAGCTTTCTTT. The encoded protein is CASTETPMNTEAFF.

This clonotype was observed many times. A read error is possible here, since a much larger clone lies one base away. The chain is built from TRBV6-9 and TRBJ2-5, with 8 bases fitting TRBD2. This CDR3 is 15 amino acids long. V was clipped by 5 bases and J by 4 bases; unmatched bases: 9. CDR1 is MNHGY, CDR2 SVAAGI, per germline. CDR3 region: CASSPAERETETQYF. The CDR3 region has the DNA TGTGCCAGCAGTCCAGCCGAGCGGGAGACAGAGACCCAGTACTTC.

A word on this clonotype: A much larger clone sits a single nucleotide away, making a read error possible. The chain has TRBV20-1 and TRBJ2-7, with unresolved D. CDR1 and CDR2 from the germline V gene are DFQATT and SNEGSKA (reference sequence). The CDR3 extends over 14 amino acids. Between the trimmed V and J ends, which lost 0 bases and 6 bases, there was a span of 15 bases. CDR3 sequence: CSARDFAGFTEQYF. The CDR3 DNA reads as TGCAGTGCTAGAGACTTTGCAGGATTTACCGAGCAGTACTTC.

Note on this clonotype: One junction end does not reproduce the germline sequence, and a read error may be involved. The rearrangement joins TRBV3-1 to TRBJ2-7; no clear D gene. The CDR3 totals 10 residues. Per the germline V gene, CDR1 is LGHDT and CDR2 is YNNKEL (reference sequence). Here the CDR3 DNA reads TGCGCCAGCAGAGACTACGAGCAGTACTTC. Translation: CASRDYEQYF.

This clonotype was counted many times. The V gene is TRBV7-9, the J gene TRBJ2-1; 7 nucleotides align to TRBD2. Trimming at V came to 4 bases and at J to 7 bases, leaving 7 bases not matched to a gene. Germline CDR1 reads SEHNR; CDR2 reads FQNEAQ (reference sequence). The CDR3 covers 14 residues. The CDR3 DNA follows: TGTGCCAGCAGCTCTGGGACTACCCCGAATGAGCAGTTCTTC. Its translation: CASSSGTTPNEQFF.

With respect to this clonotype: A much larger clone differs from this one at a single base, so this may be a read error. The CDR3 bases are TGTGCCAGCAGCAAGGCCAGGTACGAGCAGTACTTC. Translation: CASSKARYEQYF. The chain joins TRBV3-1 to TRBJ2-7; no clear D gene. The CDR3 has 12 residues. Trimming pared 5 bases from V and 4 bases from J, leaving 9 bases between. Germline loops: CDR1 LGHDT, CDR2 YNNKEL (reference sequence).

This clonotype was recorded at least ten times. The rearrangement joins TRBV28 to TRBJ2-7, with 9 bases lining up with TRBD2. This CDR3 is built from 14 residues. J lost 1 base, V lost 5 bases, and 3 bases had no gene match. Germline V gene data show CDR1 as MDHEN and CDR2 as SYDVKM. For the CDR3, the DNA is TGTGCCAGCAGTCGTCTAGCGGGATCCTACGAGCAGTACTTC. Translating it yields CASSRLAGSYEQYF. Filled out from reference TRBV28 and TRBJ2-7, the complete variable domain reads DVKVTQSSRYLVKRTGEKVFLECVQDMDHENMFWYRQDPGLGLRLIYFSYDVKMKEKGDIPEGYSVSREKKERFSLILESASTNQTSMYLCASSRLAGSYEQYFGPGTRLTVT.

The sample holds many counts of this clonotype. The chain is built from TRBV4-1 and TRBJ2-3, with 8 bases that match TRBD2. V was pared by 0 bases and J by 2 bases, with 7 bases of the junction left unmatched. The CDR3 sequence is 17 residues long. CDR1 is MGHRA and CDR2 is YSYEKL in the germline V gene. DNA for the CDR3: TGCGCCAGCAGCCAAGAAGGAACGGGGGGGACCACAGATACGCAGTATTTT. It codes for CASSQEGTGGTTDTQYF.

This clonotype was counted at least ten times. V is TRBV18 and J is TRBJ2-5; D remains ambiguous. V lost 2 bases to trimming and J lost 2 bases, with 6 bases between them. CDR3 length equals 13 residues. Per the germline V gene, CDR1 is KGHSH and CDR2 is LQKENI. CDR3 residues: CASSPGRQETQYF. Here the CDR3 DNA reads TGTGCCAGCTCACCAGGCAGACAAGAGACCCAGTACTTC.

This clonotype has ten or more counts. The V gene is TRBV7-3, the J gene TRBJ2-1, with TRBD2 identical over 13 bases. This CDR3 spans 15 amino acids. With 5 bases clipped from V and 8 bases from J, the junction kept 6 bases outside the gene matches. CDR1 SGHTA and CDR2 FQGTGA come from the germline V gene. CDR3 DNA: TGTGCCAGCAGCCTTGACGGACTAGCGGGAGATGAGCAGTTCTTC. It codes for CASSLDGLAGDEQFF.

The V call is TRBV4-2, the J call TRBJ1-2; no reliable D call. This CDR3 is 15 amino acids long. Germline V lookup: CDR1 LGHNA, CDR2 YNFKEQ. The germline V and J ends were trimmed by 0 bases and 5 bases, with 13 bases remaining between them. CDR3 protein: CASSQDDRYQYGYTF. The DNA for the CDR3 is TGTGCCAGCAGCCAAGATGATAGGTACCAGTATGGCTACACCTTC.

In its sample, this clonotype was seen many times. The CDR3 nucleotides are TGTGCCAGCAGCTCGGGCTACGAGCAGTACTTC. Its translation: CASSSGYEQYF. The chain employs TRBV12-3 or TRBV12-4 and TRBJ2-7; no reliable D call. The germline V and J ends were trimmed by 6 bases and 3 bases, with 6 bases remaining between them. CDR3 size: 11 residues.

Ten or more counts support this clonotype. V is TRBV11-3 and J is TRBJ2-2; a possible D gene is TRBD1 (6 bases). Trimming shortened V by 2 bases and J by 2 bases, and 9 bases separated the two germline ends. CDR1 and CDR2 from the germline V gene are SGHNT and YENEEA. CDR3 size: 15 residues. The CDR3 sequence: CASSLTGQNTGELFF. The CDR3 DNA is TGTGCCAGCAGCTTAACGGGACAAAACACCGGGGAGCTGTTTTTT.

This clonotype showed up just a few times. The chain couples TRBV9 to TRBJ1-6; a weak D match, TRBD1 (6 bases). The CDR3 sequence is 14 residues long. V lost 2 bases and J 6 bases, leaving 9 bases between the germline ends. Germline loops: CDR1 SGDLS, CDR2 YYNGEE. The CDR3 sequence is CASSVGQTNSPLHF. The CDR3, as DNA: TGTGCCAGCAGCGTTGGACAGACTAATTCACCCCTCCACTTT.

This clonotype was counted at least ten times. The CDR3 nucleotides read TGTGCCAGCAGCCGAGAAGACTTTGGAAACACCATATATTTT. Its protein is CASSREDFGNTIYF. This chain joins TRBV28 and TRBJ1-3; no reliable D call. The CDR3 is made up of 14 amino acids. V was trimmed by 6 bases and J by 3 bases, leaving 12 bases between them. Germline lookup yields CDR1 MDHEN and CDR2 SYDVKM.

The table lists this clonotype with many counts. Since a much larger clone is just one base distant, this may be a read error. The chain is built from TRBV19 and TRBJ1-6, with D tentatively TRBD1 (6 bases). There are 15 residues in the CDR3. The germline V gene has CDR1 LNHDA and CDR2 SQIVND (reference sequence). CDR3 amino acids: CASSVQGRGDPPLRF. CDR3 in DNA: TGTGCCAGTAGTGTACAGGGTCGGGGTGATCCACCCCTCCGCTTT.

Comment on this clonotype: This could be a read error, since a much larger clone is one nucleotide away. The chain links TRBV11-2 to TRBJ2-2; tentatively, D is TRBD1 (6 bases). CDR1 and CDR2 (germline): SGHAT, FQNNGV. Trimming removed 3 bases from V and 4 bases from J, with 12 bases in between. This CDR3 has 15 amino acids. CDR3 loop: CASSFRGATTGELFF. As DNA, the CDR3 is TGTGCCAGCAGCTTCAGGGGCGCGACCACCGGGGAGCTGTTTTTT.

This clonotype was counted many times. This sequence joins TRBV25-1 and TRBJ2-3, with TRBD2 as a possible D gene (6 bases). From germline, CDR1 is MGHDK and CDR2 SYGVNS. The CDR3 covers 16 residues. V lost 8 bases and J lost 0, with 18 bases in between. CDR3 sequence (DNA): TGTGCCAGCGCGGGATGGGCCGCCGTTAGCACAGATACGCAGTATTTT. Its translation: CASAGWAAVSTDTQYF.

The CDR3 nucleotides read TGCGCCAGCAGTGAGGGACTAGCGGGAGGGAACACAGATACGCAGTATTTT. The encoded protein is CASSEGLAGGNTDTQYF. The chain joins TRBV10-2 to TRBJ2-3; 15 bases are shared with TRBD2. J lost 2 bases, V lost 2 bases, and 2 bases had no gene match. Germline assignment: CDR1 WSHSY and CDR2 SAAADI. The length of the CDR3 is 17 residues.